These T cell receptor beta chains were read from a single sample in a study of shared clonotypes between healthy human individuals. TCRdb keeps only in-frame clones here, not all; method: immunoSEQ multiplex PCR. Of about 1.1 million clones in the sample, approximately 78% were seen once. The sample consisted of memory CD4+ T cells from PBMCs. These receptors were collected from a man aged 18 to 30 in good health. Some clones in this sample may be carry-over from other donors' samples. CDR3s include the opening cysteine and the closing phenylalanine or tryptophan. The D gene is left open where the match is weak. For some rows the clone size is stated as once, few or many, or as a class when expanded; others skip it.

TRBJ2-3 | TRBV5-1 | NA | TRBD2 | CASSQRGQLTDTQYF | TGCGCCAGCAGTCAGCGGGGGCAACTCACAGATACGCAGTATTTT
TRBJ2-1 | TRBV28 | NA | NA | CASRESSASSYNEQFF | TGTGCCAGCAGGGAGTCTAGCGCCAGCTCCTACAATGAGCAGTTCTTC
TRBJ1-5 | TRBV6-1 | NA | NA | CASSARDRGSNQPQHF | TGTGCCAGCAGTGCCCGTGATAGGGGTAGCAATCAGCCCCAGCATTTT
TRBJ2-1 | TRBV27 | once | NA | CASSGQGGNEQFF | TGTGCCAGCTCGGGTCAGGGAGGCAATGAGCAGTTCTTC
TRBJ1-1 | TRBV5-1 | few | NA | CASRTIPDTEAFF | TGCGCCAGCAGGACCATACCCGACACTGAAGCTTTCTTT
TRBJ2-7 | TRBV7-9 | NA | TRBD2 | CASSSSGRSYEQYF | TGTGCCAGCAGTTCTAGCGGGAGGTCCTACGAGCAGTACTTC
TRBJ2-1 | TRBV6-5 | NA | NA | CASSYYRNNEQFF | TGTGCCAGCAGTTACTATCGAAACAATGAGCAGTTCTTC
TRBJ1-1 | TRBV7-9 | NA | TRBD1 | CASSFRTGGDAFF | TGTGCCAGCAGCTTCCGGACAGGGGGCGACGCTTTCTTT
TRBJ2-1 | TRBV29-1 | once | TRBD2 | CSAERGTSGRSEQFF | TGCAGCGCCGAAAGGGGGACTAGCGGGAGATCTGAGCAGTTCTTC
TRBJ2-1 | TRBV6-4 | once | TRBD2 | CASSSELAAYNEQFF | TGTGCCAGCAGTAGTGAACTAGCGGCCTACAATGAGCAGTTCTTC
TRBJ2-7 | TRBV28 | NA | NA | CASSPTSGLSYEQYF | TGTGCCAGCAGTCCGACCAGCGGGCTCTCCTACGAGCAGTACTTC
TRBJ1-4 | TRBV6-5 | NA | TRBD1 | CASKQTGGTGLFF | TGTGCCAGCAAGCAGACAGGGGGGACGGGGCTGTTTTTT
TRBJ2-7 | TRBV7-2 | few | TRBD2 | CASSSTSGRTYEQYF | TGTGCCAGCAGCTCTACTAGCGGGAGGACGTACGAGCAGTACTTC